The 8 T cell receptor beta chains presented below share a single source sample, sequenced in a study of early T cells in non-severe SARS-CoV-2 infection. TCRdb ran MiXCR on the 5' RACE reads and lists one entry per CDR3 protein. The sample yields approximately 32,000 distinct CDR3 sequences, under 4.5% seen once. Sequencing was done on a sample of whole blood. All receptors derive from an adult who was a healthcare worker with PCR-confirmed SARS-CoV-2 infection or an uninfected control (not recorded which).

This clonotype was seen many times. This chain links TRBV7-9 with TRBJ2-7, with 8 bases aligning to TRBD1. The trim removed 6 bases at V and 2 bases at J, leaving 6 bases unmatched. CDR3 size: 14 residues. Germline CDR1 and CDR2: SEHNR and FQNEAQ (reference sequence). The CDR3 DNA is TGTGCCAGCAGGCCTCAGGGGGCCACCTACGAGCAGTACTTC. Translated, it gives CASRPQGATYEQYF.

The CDR3 spells CAISYPSSGNTIYF. Here the CDR3 DNA reads TGTGCCATCAGTTATCCCTCCTCTGGAAACACCATATATTTT. V and J are TRBV10-3 and TRBJ1-3, with D unresolved. The CDR3 loop spans 14 amino acids. V gave up 5 bases and J gave up 0 bases, with 8 bases separating them. Looked up from germline, CDR1 is ENHRY and CDR2 is SYGVKD.

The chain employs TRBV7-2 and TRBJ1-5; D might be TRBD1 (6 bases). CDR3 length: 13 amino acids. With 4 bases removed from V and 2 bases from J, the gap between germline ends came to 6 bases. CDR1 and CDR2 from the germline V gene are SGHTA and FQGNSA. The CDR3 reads CASSYRGNQPQHF. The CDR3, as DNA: TGTGCCAGCAGCTACAGGGGCAATCAGCCCCAGCATTTT.

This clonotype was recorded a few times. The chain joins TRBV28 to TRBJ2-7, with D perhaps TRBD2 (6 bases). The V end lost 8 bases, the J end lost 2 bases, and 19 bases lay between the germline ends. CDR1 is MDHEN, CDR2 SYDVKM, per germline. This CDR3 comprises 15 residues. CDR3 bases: TGTGCCAGCTTACCCCGCGGGACGGGAACCTACGAGCAGTACTTC. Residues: CASLPRGTGTYEQYF. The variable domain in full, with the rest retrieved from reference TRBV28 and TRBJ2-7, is DVKVTQSSRYLVKRTGEKVFLECVQDMDHENMFWYRQDPGLGLRLIYFSYDVKMKEKGDIPEGYSVSREKKERFSLILESASTNQTSMYLCASLPRGTGTYEQYFGPGTRLTVT.

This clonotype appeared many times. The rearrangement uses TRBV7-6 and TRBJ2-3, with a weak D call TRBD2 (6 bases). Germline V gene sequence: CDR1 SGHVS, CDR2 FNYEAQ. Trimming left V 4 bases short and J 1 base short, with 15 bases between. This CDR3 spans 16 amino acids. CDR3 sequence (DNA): TGTGCCAGCAGCTCCCCGCCTGGGACTCGCACAGATACGCAGTATTTT. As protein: CASSSPPGTRTDTQYF.

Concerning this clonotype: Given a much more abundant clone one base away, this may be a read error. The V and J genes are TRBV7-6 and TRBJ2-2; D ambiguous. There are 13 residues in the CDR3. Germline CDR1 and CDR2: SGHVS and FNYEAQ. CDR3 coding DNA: TGTGCCGGCAGCGTGGGGAACACCGGGGAGCTGTTTTTT. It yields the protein CAGSVGNTGELFF. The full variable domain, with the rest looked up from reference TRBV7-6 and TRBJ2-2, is GAGVSQSPRYKVTKRGQDVALRCDPISGHVSLYWYRQALGQGPEFLTYFNYEAQQDKSGLPNDRFSAERPEGSISTLTIQRTEQRDSAMYRCAGSVGNTGELFFGEGSRLTVL.

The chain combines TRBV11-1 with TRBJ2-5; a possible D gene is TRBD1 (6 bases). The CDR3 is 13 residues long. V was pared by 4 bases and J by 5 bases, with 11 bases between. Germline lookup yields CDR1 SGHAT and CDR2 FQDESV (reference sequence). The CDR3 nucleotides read TGTGCCAGCAGCTCCGGGACATTCGAGACCCAGTACTTC. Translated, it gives CASSSGTFETQYF.

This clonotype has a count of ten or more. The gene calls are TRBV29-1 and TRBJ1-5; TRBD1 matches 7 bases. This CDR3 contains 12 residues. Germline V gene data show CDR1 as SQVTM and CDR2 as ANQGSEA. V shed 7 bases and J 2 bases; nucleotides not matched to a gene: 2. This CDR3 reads CSAGTGNQPQHF. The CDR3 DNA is TGCAGCGCCGGGACAGGCAATCAGCCCCAGCATTTT.